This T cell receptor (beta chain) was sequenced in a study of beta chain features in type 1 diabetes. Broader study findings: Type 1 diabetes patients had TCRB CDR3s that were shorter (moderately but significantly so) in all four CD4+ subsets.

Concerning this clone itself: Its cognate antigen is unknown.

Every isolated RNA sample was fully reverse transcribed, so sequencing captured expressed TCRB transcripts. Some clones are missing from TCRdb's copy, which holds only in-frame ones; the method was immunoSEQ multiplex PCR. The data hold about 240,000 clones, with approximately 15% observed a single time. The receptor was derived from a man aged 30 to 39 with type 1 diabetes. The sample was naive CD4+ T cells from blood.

CDR3 nucleotide sequence: TGTGCCAGCAGTGGGCGGCTAGCGGTCAATGAGCAGTTCTTC. Its translation: CASSGRLAVNEQFF. V is TRBV2 and J is TRBJ2-1, with TRBD2 matching 7 bases. After removal of 4 bases from V and 6 bases from J, the junction contained 6 bases not matched to a gene. The CDR3 length is 14 residues. The germline gives CDR1 SNHLY, CDR2 FYNNEI.